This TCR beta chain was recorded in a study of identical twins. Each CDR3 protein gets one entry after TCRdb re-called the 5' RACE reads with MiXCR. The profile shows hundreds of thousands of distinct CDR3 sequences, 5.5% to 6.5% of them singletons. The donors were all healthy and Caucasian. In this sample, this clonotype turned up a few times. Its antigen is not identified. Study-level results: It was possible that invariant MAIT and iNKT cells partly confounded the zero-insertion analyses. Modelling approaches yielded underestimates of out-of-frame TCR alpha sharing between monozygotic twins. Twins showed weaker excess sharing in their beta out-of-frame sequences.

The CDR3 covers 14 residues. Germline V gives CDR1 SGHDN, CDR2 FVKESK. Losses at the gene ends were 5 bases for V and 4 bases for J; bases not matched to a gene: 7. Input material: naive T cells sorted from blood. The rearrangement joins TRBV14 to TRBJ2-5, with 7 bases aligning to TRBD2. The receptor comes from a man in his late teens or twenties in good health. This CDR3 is CASSALAVGETQYF. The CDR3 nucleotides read TGTGCCAGCAGCGCCCTAGCGGTGGGAGAGACCCAGTACTTC.